This T cell receptor (beta chain) comes out of a study of beta chain features in type 1 diabetes. Study-wide findings and caveats: The cDNA sequencing approach could over-represent high-TCR-expressing cells. Researchers report that Type 1 diabetes patients had moderately but significantly shorter TCRB CDR3s across all four CD4+ subsets.

As concerns this clone: What it binds is unknown.

Trimming took 5 bases from V and 6 from J, leaving 11 bases between them. CDR1 is SGHTA and CDR2 is FQGNSA in the germline V gene. CDR3 length equals 13 residues. The whole isolated RNA underwent reverse transcription, so sequencing captured expressed TCRB transcripts. TCRdb keeps only in-frame clones here, not all; method: immunoSEQ multiplex PCR. The table lists 600,000 to 700,000 clones, around 12% of them singletons. The receptor comes from a man between 25 and 39 years old with type 1 diabetes. The specimen was naive CD4+ T cells from blood. The chain carries TRBV7-2 and TRBJ2-1, with D perhaps TRBD1 (6 bases). The CDR3 DNA is TGTGCCAGCAGCCCCGGGACAATCAATGAGCAGTTCTTC. Its translation is CASSPGTINEQFF.